This TCR beta chain originates from a study of blood T cell repertoires in COVID-19. Looking at the study overall: Material from acute and convalescent COVID-19 was sourced from the United States, Italy and Spain. T cells, B-cell-depleted T cells, or PBMCs supplied cDNA or gDNA.

As originally analysed: Estimates of nucleated cell counts were drawn from the amplification of reference gene primers. The assay was immunoSEQ multiplex PCR, and TCRdb's table has in-frame clones only and misses some. D and trimming were read from the DNA, whereas the V and J calls and clone size are those reported in that table. The table has roughly 320,000 clones, around 85% seen once. The CDR3 consists of 15 residues. V lost 7 bases, J lost 2 bases, and 15 bases lay in between. Germline assignment: CDR1 KGHDR and CDR2 SFDVKD. The source of this sequence is a human donor in a cohort sampled during active COVID-19. Sample: peripheral blood. The chain recombines TRBV24-1 with TRBJ2-3; D is possibly TRBD2 (5 bases). The CDR3 coding sequence is TGTGCCACCAGCTCCCCGGGGTTGGACACAGATACGCAGTATTTT. Translated, it gives CATSSPGLDTDTQYF.